Listed below are T cell receptor beta chains from one sample, sequenced in a study of blood T cell repertoires in COVID-19. Libraries were prepared by immunoSEQ multiplex PCR; TCRdb keeps only in-frame clonotypes and omits some of them. The sample records about 58,000 clones, around 87% being singletons. Sequencing was done on a sample of peripheral blood. The receptors here all came from a human donor with active COVID-19. The donor label of this sample is uncertain. The CDR3 runs from the conserved cysteine through the conserved F or W. A D gene is named only where the DNA matches it firmly. Clone size is given for some rows only: seen once, a few or many times, or a class if the clone is expanded.

>TRBV3-1/TRBV3-2|TRBJ1-1|-|14|TRBD1
CASSPRDSVLEAFF
TGTGCCAGCAGCCCCCGGGACAGCGTCCTTGAAGCTTTCTTT
>TRBV11-3|TRBJ1-3|-|14|-
CASSRWGRGNTIYF
TGTGCCAGCAGCCGGTGGGGGCGCGGAAACACCATATATTTT
>TRBV6-4|TRBJ1-5|-|15|-
CASSDLGRVCQPQHF
TGTGCCAGCAGTGACTTAGGCAGGGTTTGTCAGCCCCAGCATTTT
>TRBV3-1/TRBV3-2|TRBJ2-1|once|16|TRBD2
CASSQDQSSGVNEQFF
TGTGCCAGCAGCCAAGACCAGTCTAGCGGGGTCAATGAGCAGTTCTTC
>TRBV5-1|TRBJ2-1|-|16|-
CASSLATRPEVNEQFF
TGCGCCAGCAGCTTGGCGACTAGACCAGAGGTGAATGAGCAGTTCTTC
>TRBV23-1|TRBJ2-1|-|14|-
CASTGTPSYNEQFF
TGCGCCAGCACCGGGACTCCCTCCTACAATGAGCAGTTCTTC
>TRBV7-9|TRBJ2-7|few|14|-
CASSPLQGSGEQYF
TGTGCCAGCAGCCCCTTACAGGGCTCTGGCGAGCAGTACTTC
>TRBV6-4|TRBJ2-7|-|19|TRBD2
CASTRPSGPLGRASYEQYF
TGTGCCAGCACCCGCCCTAGCGGGCCCCTAGGACGGGCATCCTACGAGCAGTACTTC
>TRBV5-1|TRBJ2-1|-|14|-
CAITRQGPYNEQFF
TGCGCCATCACCCGGCAGGGCCCCTACAATGAGCAGTTCTTC
>TRBV18|TRBJ1-1|-|14|-
CASSPLEGNTEAFF
TGTGCCAGCTCACCACTCGAGGGGAACACTGAAGCTTTCTTT
>TRBV29-1|TRBJ1-2|-|13|TRBD1
CSVFRGPSYGYTF
TGCAGCGTCTTCAGGGGGCCGAGCTATGGCTACACCTTC
>TRBV5-5|TRBJ1-5|once|19|TRBD1
CASSSDGQVGKYSNQPQHF
TGTGCCAGCAGCTCGGACGGACAGGTCGGGAAGTATAGCAATCAGCCCCAGCATTTT
>TRBV7-2|TRBJ2-6|once|16|-
CASSLSLGVGANVLTF
TGTGCCAGCAGCTTATCTTTAGGGGTTGGGGCCAACGTCCTGACTTTC
>TRBV9|TRBJ2-2|-|14|-
CASRGQGNTGELFF
TGTGCCAGCAGGGGGCAGGGGAACACCGGGGAGCTGTTTTTT
>TRBV7-9|TRBJ2-7|-|14|TRBD1
CASSLVGTGGEQYF
TGTGCCAGCAGCTTAGTAGGGACAGGGGGTGAGCAGTACTTC
>TRBV5-1|TRBJ1-5|few|15|-
CASSLTAGSNQPQHF
TGCGCCAGCAGCTTGACGGCCGGGAGCAATCAGCCCCAGCATTTT
>TRBV2|TRBJ2-1|-|14|-
CASSATSSVIEQFF
TGTGCCAGCAGCGCAACCTCTAGCGTGATTGAGCAGTTCTTC
>TRBV5-6|TRBJ2-7|-|13|TRBD1
CASSGGQDYEQYF
TGTGCCAGCAGCGGGGGACAGGACTACGAGCAGTACTTC
>TRBV9|TRBJ2-1|-|15|TRBD1
CASSVVGTGDNEQFF
TGTGCCAGCAGCGTAGTGGGGACAGGGGACAATGAGCAGTTCTTC
>TRBV7-9|TRBJ2-7|-|13|TRBD1
CASSLLTGDEQYF
TGTGCCAGCAGCTTACTGACAGGGGACGAGCAGTACTTC
>TRBV6-1|TRBJ1-5|few|15|-
CASSEVGAVNQPQHF
TGTGCCAGCAGTGAAGTAGGGGCAGTCAATCAGCCCCAGCATTTT
>TRBV14|TRBJ1-3|-|13|-
CASSPAGGNTIYF
TGTGCCAGCAGCCCGGCAGGCGGAAACACCATATATTTT
>TRBV6-5|TRBJ2-7|-|13|-
CASCIQDFNEQYF
TGTGCCAGCTGTATACAGGATTTCAACGAGCAGTACTTC
>TRBV2|TRBJ2-5|-|14|TRBD1
CASKRTGFGETQYF
TGTGCCAGCAAAAGGACAGGGTTTGGGGAGACCCAGTACTTC
>TRBV5-6|TRBJ2-2|-|12|-
CASRRVQGELFF
TGTGCCAGCAGGAGAGTTCAAGGGGAGCTGTTTTTT
>TRBV30|TRBJ1-6|-|15|-
CAWGPGGGYNSPLHF
TGTGCCTGGGGGCCCGGGGGAGGGTATAATTCACCCCTCCACTTT
>TRBV30|TRBJ2-1|-|15|-
CAWSISLGPEGEQFF
TGTGCCTGGAGTATTTCCCTAGGCCCTGAAGGCGAGCAGTTCTTC
>TRBV4-1|TRBJ2-6|-|18|-
CASSLTPGDISGANVLTF
TGCGCCAGCAGCCTGACGCCAGGGGATATTTCTGGGGCCAACGTCCTGACTTTC
>TRBV7-3|TRBJ2-4|-|14|TRBD2
CARPGRADKNIQYF
TGTGCCAGACCCGGGAGGGCGGACAAAAACATTCAGTACTTC
>TRBV19|TRBJ1-1|-|16|TRBD1
CASSAGTGRRNTEAFF
TGTGCCAGTAGTGCCGGGACAGGGCGCCGGAACACTGAAGCTTTCTTT
>TRBV19|TRBJ1-2|-|13|TRBD1
CASGTGFDYGYTF
TGTGCCAGTGGGACAGGATTTGACTATGGCTACACCTTC
>TRBV11-3|TRBJ2-5|once|15|TRBD2
CASSPRVSGVETQYF
TGTGCCAGCAGCCCCCGGGTTAGCGGGGTGGAGACCCAGTACTTC
>TRBV7-2|TRBJ2-2|-|14|-
CASSAFLDSGELFF
TGTGCCAGCAGCGCCTTCCTAGATTCCGGGGAGCTGTTTTTT
>TRBV6-5|TRBJ1-2|-|14|-
CASTGGYRRGGYTF
TGTGCCAGCACGGGGGGGTATCGGAGGGGTGGCTACACCTTC
>TRBV5-1|TRBJ2-3|-|16|-
CASSPQPGTSSDTQYF
TGCGCCAGCAGCCCTCAACCCGGGACAAGTTCGGATACGCAGTATTTT
>TRBV9|TRBJ2-2|once|16|-
CASSVALARNTGELFF
TGTGCCAGCAGCGTCGCTCTAGCGCGTAACACCGGGGAGCTGTTTTTT
>TRBV9|TRBJ2-3|once|15|TRBD2
CASSPAAGGLDTQYF
TGTGCCAGCAGCCCAGCTGCGGGAGGATTGGATACGCAGTATTTT
>TRBV5-1|TRBJ1-1|-|14|TRBD1
CASRVGTGPTEAFF
TGCGCCAGCAGAGTCGGGACAGGACCCACTGAAGCTTTCTTT
>TRBV5-1|TRBJ2-5|-|14|-
CASSLDSGQETQYF
TGCGCCAGCAGCTTGGACAGTGGGCAAGAGACCCAGTACTTC
>TRBV5-8|TRBJ2-3|-|16|TRBD2
CASSFGLAESTDTQYF
TGTGCCAGCAGCTTCGGACTAGCGGAAAGCACAGATACGCAGTATTTT
>TRBV15|TRBJ1-5|-|14|TRBD1
CATSRDRDNQPQHF
TGTGCCACCAGCCGGGACAGGGATAATCAGCCCCAGCATTTT
>TRBV15|TRBJ2-2|-|14|TRBD1
CATRRQGTTGELFF
TGTGCCACCAGGCGACAGGGGACTACCGGGGAGCTGTTTTTT
>TRBV2|TRBJ1-5|-|16|TRBD1
CASRFNQGDRNQPQHF
TGTGCCAGCAGGTTCAACCAGGGGGATCGCAATCAGCCCCAGCATTTT
>TRBV24-1|TRBJ1-5|-|15|TRBD1
CATSDRTGGGQPQHF
TGTGCCACCAGTGATAGGACAGGAGGGGGCCAGCCCCAGCATTTT
>TRBV12-3/TRBV12-4|TRBJ1-1|-|13|TRBD1
CASSQDRGTEAFF
TGTGCCAGCAGTCAGGACAGGGGGACTGAAGCTTTCTTT
>TRBV7-2|TRBJ1-2|-|13|TRBD1
CASSFGQGAGYTF
TGTGCCAGCAGCTTCGGACAGGGGGCGGGCTACACCTTC
>TRBV28|TRBJ2-3|-|15|TRBD2
CASSLLREDTDTQYF
TGTGCCAGCAGTTTGTTGCGGGAGGACACAGATACGCAGTATTTT
>TRBV19|TRBJ1-6|-|15|TRBD1
CASSVWDRVDSPLHF
TGTGCCAGTAGTGTCTGGGACAGGGTTGATTCACCCCTCCACTTT
>TRBV19|TRBJ2-1|-|14|TRBD2
CASSVLAGDNEQFF
TGTGCCAGCAGTGTTCTAGCGGGAGACAATGAGCAGTTCTTC
>TRBV9|TRBJ2-5|-|14|TRBD1
CASTPGQGVETQYF
TGTGCCAGCACACCGGGACAGGGGGTAGAGACCCAGTACTTC
>TRBV9|TRBJ2-1|-|14|TRBD1
CASSTTGDYNEQFF
TGTGCCAGCAGCACAACAGGGGACTACAATGAGCAGTTCTTC
>TRBV28|TRBJ2-7|-|15|TRBD2
CASSLRTSGSYEQYF
TGTGCCAGCAGTTTAAGGACTAGCGGGTCCTACGAGCAGTACTTC
>TRBV11-3|TRBJ2-1|-|13|-
CASSLVAHNEQFF
TGTGCCAGCAGCTTAGTGGCACACAATGAGCAGTTCTTC
>TRBV6-5|TRBJ2-2|-|15|-
CASRNGQLNTGELFF
TGTGCCAGCAGGAACGGACAGCTTAACACCGGGGAGCTGTTTTTT
>TRBV11-2|TRBJ2-2|-|16|TRBD2
CAWRGTSGRRTGELFF
TGTGCATGGCGCGGGACTAGCGGGAGACGGACCGGGGAGCTGTTTTTT
>TRBV2|TRBJ2-1|-|10|-
CASSAGEQFF
TGTGCCAGCAGTGCCGGTGAGCAGTTCTTC
>TRBV7-9|TRBJ2-7|-|17|TRBD2
CASSFLDRTSGGYEQYF
TGTGCCAGCAGCTTCTTAGACCGGACTAGCGGGGGGTACGAGCAGTACTTC
>TRBV12-5|TRBJ2-6|-|22|TRBD2
CASGLVRSGSGGPGAGANVLTF
TGTGCTAGTGGTTTGGTACGCTCGGGGAGCGGGGGCCCCGGGGCTGGGGCCAACGTCCTGACTTTC
>TRBV19|TRBJ2-1|-|13|TRBD1
CAIKDRGRDEQFF
TGTGCCATTAAGGACAGGGGTAGGGACGAGCAGTTCTTC